The subject of this entry is one T cell receptor beta chain. Germline V CDR1 and CDR2: MNHNS, SASEGT. This CDR3 is built from 15 residues. The V end lost 4 bases, the J end lost 3 bases, and 12 bases lay between the germline ends. These data are taken from a study of shared clonotypes between healthy human individuals. The authors loaded about 0.2 ug DNA, 28,000 or so T cell genomes, into sorted-subset replicate PCRs. Repertoires were generated with immunoSEQ multiplex PCR, while TCRdb's copy carries only in-frame clones and drops some. The table has more than 2,000,000 clones, 93% seen once; the top ten hold under 0.45%.

V gene TRBV6-1 combines with J gene TRBJ2-2, with TRBD2 as a possible D gene (7 bases). This receptor was taken from a man aged 18 to 30 in good health. Some clones in this sample may be carry-over from other donors' samples. The sequencing input was naive CD4+ T cells from PBMCs. Documented subset: CD45RA+ positively selected. CDR3 sequence reads: CASSVQGGDTGELFF. The DNA for the CDR3 is TGTGCCAGCAGTGTACAGGGAGGGGACACCGGGGAGCTGTTTTTT.